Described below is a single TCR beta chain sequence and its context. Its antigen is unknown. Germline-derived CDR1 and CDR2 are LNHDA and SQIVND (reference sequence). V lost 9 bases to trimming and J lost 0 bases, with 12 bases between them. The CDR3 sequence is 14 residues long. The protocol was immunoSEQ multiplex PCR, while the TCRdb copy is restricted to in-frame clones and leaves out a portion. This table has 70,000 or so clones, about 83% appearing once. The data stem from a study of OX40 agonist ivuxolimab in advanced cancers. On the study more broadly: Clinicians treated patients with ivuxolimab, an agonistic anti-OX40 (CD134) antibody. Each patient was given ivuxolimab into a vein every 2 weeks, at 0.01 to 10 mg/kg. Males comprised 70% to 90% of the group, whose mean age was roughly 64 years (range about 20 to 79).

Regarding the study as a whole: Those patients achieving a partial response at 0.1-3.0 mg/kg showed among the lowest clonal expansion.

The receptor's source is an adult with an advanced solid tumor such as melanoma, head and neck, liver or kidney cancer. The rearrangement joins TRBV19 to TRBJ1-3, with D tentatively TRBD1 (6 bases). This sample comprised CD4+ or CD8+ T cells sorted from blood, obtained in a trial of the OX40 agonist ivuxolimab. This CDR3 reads CASQTGGSGNTIYF. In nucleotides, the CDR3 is TGTGCCAGCCAGACAGGCGGCTCTGGAAACACCATATATTTT. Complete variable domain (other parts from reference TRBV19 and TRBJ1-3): DGGITQSPKYLFRKEGQNVTLSCEQNLNHDAMYWYRQDPGQGLRLIYYSQIVNDFQKGDIAEGYSVSREKKESFPLTVTSAQKNPTAFYLCASQTGGSGNTIYFGEGSWLTVV.